Described below is a single T cell receptor beta chain sequence and its context. Its antigen has not been determined. Base quality data are lacking; no much larger clone is found one base away. The trial excluded patients who had a history of autoimmune disease or who were on systemic immunosuppression. In every dose cohort, peripheral blood was drawn for TCR sequencing at baseline, cycle 4 day 1, and cycle 7 day 1. Samples were obtained from an open-label, multicenter, first-in-human phase I dose-escalation trial of ivuxolimab. Adults with locally advanced or metastatic melanoma, renal cell, hepatocellular, or head and neck squamous cell carcinoma were enrolled in the trial. Before TCR sequencing, CD4+ T cells and CD8+ T cells were sorted from peripheral blood as separate populations. CDR1 SGHDN and CDR2 FVKESK are derived from the germline V gene. Trimming at the junction amounts to 4 bases on V and 7 bases on J, and the germline ends lie 17 bases apart. Including the terminal cysteine and phenylalanine, the CDR3 comprises 14 residues. The kept DNA is CDR3 alone, 42 bases in frame from the first base.

The data belong to a study of OX40 agonist ivuxolimab in advanced cancers. For the study in its entirety: Ivuxolimab was an agonistic, fully human IgG2 monoclonal antibody directed against OX40 (CD134), a costimulatory receptor. Intravenous ivuxolimab was administered to patients every 2 weeks at six dose levels: 0.01, 0.1, 0.3, 1.5, 3 and 10 mg/kg. Among the 50 to 55 dose-escalation patients, some 20 had hepatocellular carcinoma, around 15 melanoma, 9 renal cell carcinoma and 9 head and neck cancer. A male proportion of roughly 80% and a mean age of approximately 62 years, ranging from about 20 to 85, were recorded for the dose-escalation cohort. Patients were allowed to have had prior anti-PD-1, anti-PD-L1 or anti-CTLA-4 therapy, and approximately 37% of the dose-escalation patients had been treated with checkpoint inhibitors. Partial responses occurred in three dose-escalation patients: two with cutaneous melanoma and one with hepatocellular carcinoma. Peripheral TCRbeta sequencing was intended to test whether TCR sequence diversity was altered and clonal T-cell expansion was caused by ivuxolimab. The monotherapy dose-escalation portion (N of about 49 patients) of the phase I ivuxolimab trial is reported in the paper. The study at large found these results: At doses of 0.1 to 3.0 mg/kg, clonal expansion of both CD4+ and CD8+ T cells in blood was seen between baseline and week 6. Antigen specificity was not determined for the clonally expanded peripheral T cells. Low levels of normalized T-cell clonal expansion were also seen in some nonresponding patients. Partial responders in the 0.1-3.0 mg/kg groups had among the lowest normalized peripheral clonal expansion, especially among CD8+ T cells. After ivuxolimab, more expanded clones were found on average in CD8+ T cells than in CD4+ T cells.

To sequence the TCRbeta CDR3 region, genomic DNA was isolated from the sorted cells. The immunoSEQ Assay was used to sequence the TCRbeta CDR3 regions. This is the immuneACCESS table as TCRdb keeps it, with only in-frame sequences that have V and J called. A part of the clones is gone; compared with another copy, unresolved V genes explain less than half, and the rest is unexplained. The sample has some 100,000 clones on record, around nine tenths of them singletons. The ten top clones hold around 0.82% of the sample. The TCR was taken from an adult with an advanced solid tumor such as melanoma, head and neck, liver or kidney cancer. The V and J segments used are TRBV14 and TRBJ2-7; the D gene is possibly TRBD2, with 6 bases matching. The material was CD4+ or CD8+ T cells sorted from blood, obtained in a trial of the OX40 agonist ivuxolimab. The nucleotide sequence reads as follows: TGTGCCAGCAGCCCGGGGGAACTGGCGCGGGAGCAGTACTTC. This gives the protein CASSPGELAREQYF.